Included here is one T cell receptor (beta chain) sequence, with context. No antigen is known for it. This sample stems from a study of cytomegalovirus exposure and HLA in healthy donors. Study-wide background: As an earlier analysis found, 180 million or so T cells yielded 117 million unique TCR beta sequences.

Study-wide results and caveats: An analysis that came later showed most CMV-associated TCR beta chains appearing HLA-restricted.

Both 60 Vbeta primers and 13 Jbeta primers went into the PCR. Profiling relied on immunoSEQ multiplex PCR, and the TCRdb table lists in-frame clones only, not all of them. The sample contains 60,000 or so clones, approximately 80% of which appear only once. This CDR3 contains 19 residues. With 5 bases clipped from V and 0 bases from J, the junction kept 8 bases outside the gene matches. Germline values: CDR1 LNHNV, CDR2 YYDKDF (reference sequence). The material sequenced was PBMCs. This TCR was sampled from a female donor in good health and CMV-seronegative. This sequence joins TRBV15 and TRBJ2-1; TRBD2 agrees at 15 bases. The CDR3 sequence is CATSGSGLAGGSSYNEQFF. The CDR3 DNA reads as TGTGCCACCAGCGGATCGGGACTAGCGGGGGGTAGCTCCTACAATGAGCAGTTCTTC.